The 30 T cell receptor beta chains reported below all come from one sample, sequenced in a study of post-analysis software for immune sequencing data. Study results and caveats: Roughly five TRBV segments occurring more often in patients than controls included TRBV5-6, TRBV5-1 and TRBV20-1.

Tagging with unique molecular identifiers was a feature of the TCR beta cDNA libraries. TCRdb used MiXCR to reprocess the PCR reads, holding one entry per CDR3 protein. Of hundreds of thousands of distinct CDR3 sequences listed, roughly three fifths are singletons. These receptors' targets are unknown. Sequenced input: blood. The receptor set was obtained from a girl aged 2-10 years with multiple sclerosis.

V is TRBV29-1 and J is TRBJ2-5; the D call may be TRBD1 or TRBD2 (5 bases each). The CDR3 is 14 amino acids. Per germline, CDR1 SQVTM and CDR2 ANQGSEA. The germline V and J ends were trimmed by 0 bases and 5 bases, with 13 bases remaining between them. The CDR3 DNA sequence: TGCAGCGTTGAAGAAGCCGGGGCCGGGGAGACCCAGTACTTC. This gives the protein CSVEEAGAGETQYF.

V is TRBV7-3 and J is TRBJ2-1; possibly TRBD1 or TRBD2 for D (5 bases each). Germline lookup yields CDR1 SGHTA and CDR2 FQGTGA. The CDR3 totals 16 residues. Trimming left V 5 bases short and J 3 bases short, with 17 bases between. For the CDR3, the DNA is TGTGCCAGCAGCCCCAGGGCTAGCCTAGACTACAATGAGCAGTTCTTC. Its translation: CASSPRASLDYNEQFF.

CDR3 nucleotide sequence: TGTGCCAGCAGCCAAGAATGGGACGGGACTAGAAGCGGGAAGTTCTTC. The encoded protein is CASSQEWDGTRSGKFF. The chain carries TRBV3-1 and TRBJ2-1, with TRBD2 matching over 8 bases. J lost 14 bases, V lost 0 bases, and 15 bases had no gene match. CDR1 is LGHDT and CDR2 is YNNKEL in the germline V gene (reference sequence). This CDR3 region has 16 residues.

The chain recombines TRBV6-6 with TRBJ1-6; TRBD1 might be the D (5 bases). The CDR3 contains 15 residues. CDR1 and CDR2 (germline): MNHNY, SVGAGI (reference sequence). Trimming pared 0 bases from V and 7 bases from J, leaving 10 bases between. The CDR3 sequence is CASSYSIQENSPLHF. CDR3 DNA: TGTGCCAGCAGTTACTCGATACAGGAGAATTCACCCCTCCACTTT.

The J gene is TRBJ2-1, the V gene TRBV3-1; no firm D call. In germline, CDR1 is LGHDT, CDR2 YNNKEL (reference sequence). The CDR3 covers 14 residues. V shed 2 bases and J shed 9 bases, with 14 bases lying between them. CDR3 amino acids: CASSQLNLEGEQFF. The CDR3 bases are TGTGCCAGCAGCCAATTGAACCTCGAAGGTGAGCAGTTCTTC.

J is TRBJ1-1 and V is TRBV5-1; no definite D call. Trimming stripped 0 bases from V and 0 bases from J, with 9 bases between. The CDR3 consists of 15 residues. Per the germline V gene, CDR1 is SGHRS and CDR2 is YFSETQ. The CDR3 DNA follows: TGCGCCAGCAGCTTGGTGCCGCGACTGAACACTGAAGCTTTCTTT. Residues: CASSLVPRLNTEAFF.

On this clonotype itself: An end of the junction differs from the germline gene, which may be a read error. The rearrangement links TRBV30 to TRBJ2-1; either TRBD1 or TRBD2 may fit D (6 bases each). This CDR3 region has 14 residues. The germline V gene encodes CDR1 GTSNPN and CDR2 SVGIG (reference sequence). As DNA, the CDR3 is TGTGCCTGGAGGGAAGGGGGGCTCCTGCTAAAGCAGTCCTTC. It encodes CAWREGGLLLKQSF.

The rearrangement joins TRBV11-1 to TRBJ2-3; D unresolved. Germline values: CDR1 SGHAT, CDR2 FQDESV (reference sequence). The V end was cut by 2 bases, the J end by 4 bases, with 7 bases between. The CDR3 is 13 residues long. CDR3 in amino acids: CASSLPPSDTQYF. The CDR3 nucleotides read TGTGCCAGCAGCTTACCTCCTTCAGATACGCAGTATTTT.

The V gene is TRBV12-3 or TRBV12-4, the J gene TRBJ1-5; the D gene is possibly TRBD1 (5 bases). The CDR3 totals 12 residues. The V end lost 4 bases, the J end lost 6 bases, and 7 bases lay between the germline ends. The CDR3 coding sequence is TGTGCCAGCAGTTACGGGACTCAGCCCCAGCATTTT. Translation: CASSYGTQPQHF.

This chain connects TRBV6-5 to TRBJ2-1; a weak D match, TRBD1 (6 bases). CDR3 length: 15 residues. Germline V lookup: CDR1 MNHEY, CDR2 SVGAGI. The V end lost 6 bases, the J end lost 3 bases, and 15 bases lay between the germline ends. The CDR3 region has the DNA TGTGCCAGCAGCTCGACAGGCCTAAACTACAATGAGCAGTTCTTC. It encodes CASSSTGLNYNEQFF.

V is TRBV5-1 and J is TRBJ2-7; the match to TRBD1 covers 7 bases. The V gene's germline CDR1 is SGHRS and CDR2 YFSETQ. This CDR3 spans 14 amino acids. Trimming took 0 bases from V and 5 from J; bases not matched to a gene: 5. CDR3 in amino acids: CASSLDRGEDEQYF. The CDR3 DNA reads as TGCGCCAGCAGCTTGGACAGGGGAGAGGACGAGCAGTACTTC.

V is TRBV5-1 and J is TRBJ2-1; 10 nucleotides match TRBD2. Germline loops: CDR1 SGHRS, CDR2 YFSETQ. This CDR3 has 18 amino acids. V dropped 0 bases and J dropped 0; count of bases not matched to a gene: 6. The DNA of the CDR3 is TGCGCCAGCAGCTTGGTTCCTAGCGGGGGAAGCTCCTACAATGAGCAGTTCTTC. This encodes CASSLVPSGGSSYNEQFF.

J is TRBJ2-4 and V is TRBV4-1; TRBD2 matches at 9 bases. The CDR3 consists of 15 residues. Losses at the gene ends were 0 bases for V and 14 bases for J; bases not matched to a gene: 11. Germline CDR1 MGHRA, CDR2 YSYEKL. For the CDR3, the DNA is TGCGCCAGCAGCCAAGATTTAGTCGCTAGCGGGAAGAAGTACTTC. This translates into CASSQDLVASGKKYF.

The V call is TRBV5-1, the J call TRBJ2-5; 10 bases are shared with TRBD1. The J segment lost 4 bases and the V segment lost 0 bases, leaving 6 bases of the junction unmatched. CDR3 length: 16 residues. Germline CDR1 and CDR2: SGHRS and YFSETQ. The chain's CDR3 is CASSLVGTGEGETQYF. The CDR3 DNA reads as TGCGCCAGCAGCTTGGTCGGGACAGGGGAAGGAGAGACCCAGTACTTC. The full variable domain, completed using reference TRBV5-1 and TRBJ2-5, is KAGVTQTPRYLIKTRGQQVTLSCSPISGHRSVSWYQQTPGQGLQFLFEYFSETQRNKGNFPGRFSGRQFSNSRSEMNVSTLELGDSALYLCASSLVGTGEGETQYFGPGTRLLVL.

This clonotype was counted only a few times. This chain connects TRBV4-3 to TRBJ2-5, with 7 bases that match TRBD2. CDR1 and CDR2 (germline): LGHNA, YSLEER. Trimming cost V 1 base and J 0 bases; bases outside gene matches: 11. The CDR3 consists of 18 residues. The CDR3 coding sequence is TGCGCCAGCAGCCAAGCCCGTTCTGGGGAGGGACACCAAGAGACCCAGTACTTC. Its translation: CASSQARSGEGHQETQYF.

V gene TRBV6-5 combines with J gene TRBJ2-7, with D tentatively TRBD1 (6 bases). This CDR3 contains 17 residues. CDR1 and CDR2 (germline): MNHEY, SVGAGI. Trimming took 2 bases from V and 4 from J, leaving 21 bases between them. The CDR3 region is CASSYPSPGGSSYEQYF. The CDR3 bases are TGTGCCAGCAGTTACCCAAGTCCTGGGGGCAGCTCTTACGAGCAGTACTTC.

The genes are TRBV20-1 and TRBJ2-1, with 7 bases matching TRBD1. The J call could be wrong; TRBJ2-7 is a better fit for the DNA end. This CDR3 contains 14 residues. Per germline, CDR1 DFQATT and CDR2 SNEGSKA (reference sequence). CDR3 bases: TGCAGTGCCAGGGGTGAGGGGGCCTACAATGAGCAGTACTTC. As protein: CSARGEGAYNEQYF.

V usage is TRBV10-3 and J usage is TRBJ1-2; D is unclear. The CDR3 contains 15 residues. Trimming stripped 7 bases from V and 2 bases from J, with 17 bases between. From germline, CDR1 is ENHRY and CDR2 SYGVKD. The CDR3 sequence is CAITDRGYGNYGYTF. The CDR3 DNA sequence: TGTGCCATCACAGATAGAGGGTACGGCAACTATGGCTACACCTTC.

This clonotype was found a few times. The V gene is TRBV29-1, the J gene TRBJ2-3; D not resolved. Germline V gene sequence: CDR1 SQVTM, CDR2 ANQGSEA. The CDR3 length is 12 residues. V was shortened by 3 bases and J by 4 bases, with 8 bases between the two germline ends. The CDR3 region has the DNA TGCAGCGTTGATCATGGGGCAGATACGCAGTATTTT. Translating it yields CSVDHGADTQYF.

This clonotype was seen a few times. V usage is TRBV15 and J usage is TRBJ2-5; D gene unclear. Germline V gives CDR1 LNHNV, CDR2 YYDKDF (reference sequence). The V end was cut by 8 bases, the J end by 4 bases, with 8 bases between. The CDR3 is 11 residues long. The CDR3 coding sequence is TGTGCCACCGGTCTGGGAGAGACCCAGTACTTC. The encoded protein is CATGLGETQYF.

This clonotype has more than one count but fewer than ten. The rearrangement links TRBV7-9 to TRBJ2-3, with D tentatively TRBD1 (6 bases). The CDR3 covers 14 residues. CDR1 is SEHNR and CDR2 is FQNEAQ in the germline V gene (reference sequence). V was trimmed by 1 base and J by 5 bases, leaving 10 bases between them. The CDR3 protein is CASSLVQGQDTQYF. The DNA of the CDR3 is TGTGCCAGCAGCTTAGTACAGGGACAAGATACGCAGTATTTT.

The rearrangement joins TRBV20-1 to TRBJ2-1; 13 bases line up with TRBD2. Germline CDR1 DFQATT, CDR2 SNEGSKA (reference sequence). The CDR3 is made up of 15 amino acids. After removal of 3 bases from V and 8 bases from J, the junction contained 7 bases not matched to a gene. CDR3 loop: CSARKTSGRYDEQFF. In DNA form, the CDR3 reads TGCAGTGCTAGGAAGACTAGCGGGAGGTATGATGAGCAGTTCTTC.

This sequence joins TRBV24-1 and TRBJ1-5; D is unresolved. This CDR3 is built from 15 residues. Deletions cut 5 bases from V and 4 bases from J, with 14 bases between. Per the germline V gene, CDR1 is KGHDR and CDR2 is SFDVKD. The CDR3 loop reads CATSAATRRNQPQHF. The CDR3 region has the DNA TGTGCCACCAGTGCCGCCACCCGGAGGAATCAGCCCCAGCATTTT.

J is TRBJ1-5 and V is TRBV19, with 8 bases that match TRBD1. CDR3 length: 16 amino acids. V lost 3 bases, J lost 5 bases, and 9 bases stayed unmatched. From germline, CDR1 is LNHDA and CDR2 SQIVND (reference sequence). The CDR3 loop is CASSIAGGASDQPQHF. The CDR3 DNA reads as TGTGCCAGTAGTATTGCAGGGGGCGCGTCGGATCAGCCCCAGCATTTT.

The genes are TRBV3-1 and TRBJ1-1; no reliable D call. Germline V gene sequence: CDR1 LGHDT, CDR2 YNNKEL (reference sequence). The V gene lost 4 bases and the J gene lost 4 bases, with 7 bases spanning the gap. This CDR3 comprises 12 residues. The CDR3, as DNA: TGTGCCAGCAGCCGGGCAGCCACTGAAGCTTTCTTT. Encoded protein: CASSRAATEAFF.

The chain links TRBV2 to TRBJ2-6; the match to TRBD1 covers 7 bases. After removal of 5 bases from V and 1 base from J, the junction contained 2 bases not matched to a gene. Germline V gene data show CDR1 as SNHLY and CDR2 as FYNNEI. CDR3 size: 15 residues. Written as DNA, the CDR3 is TGTGCCAGCAGTAAGGGGGCTTCTGGGGCCAACGTCCTGACTTTC. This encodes CASSKGASGANVLTF.

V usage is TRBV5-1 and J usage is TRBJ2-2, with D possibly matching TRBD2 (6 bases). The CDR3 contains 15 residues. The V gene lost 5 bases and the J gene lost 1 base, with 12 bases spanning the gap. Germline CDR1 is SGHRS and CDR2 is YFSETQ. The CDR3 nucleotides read TGCGCCAGCAGGCCCGGACTACTGAACACCGGGGAGCTGTTTTTT. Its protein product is CASRPGLLNTGELFF.

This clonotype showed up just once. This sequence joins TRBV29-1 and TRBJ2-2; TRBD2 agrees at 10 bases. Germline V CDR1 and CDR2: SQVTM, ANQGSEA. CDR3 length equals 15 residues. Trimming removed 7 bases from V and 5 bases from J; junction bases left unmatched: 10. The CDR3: CSAHQAGGPTGELFF. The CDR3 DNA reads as TGCAGCGCCCACCAAGCGGGAGGGCCTACCGGGGAGCTGTTTTTT.

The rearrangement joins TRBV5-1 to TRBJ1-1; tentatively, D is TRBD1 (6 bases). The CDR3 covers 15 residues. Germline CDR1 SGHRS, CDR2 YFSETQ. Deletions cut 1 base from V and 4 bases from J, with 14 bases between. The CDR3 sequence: CASSLFGGEGTEAFF. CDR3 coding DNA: TGCGCCAGCAGCTTGTTTGGGGGCGAGGGCACTGAAGCTTTCTTT.

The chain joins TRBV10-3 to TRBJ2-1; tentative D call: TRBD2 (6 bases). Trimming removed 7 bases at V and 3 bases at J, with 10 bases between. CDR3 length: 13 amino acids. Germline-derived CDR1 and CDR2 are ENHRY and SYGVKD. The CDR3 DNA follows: TGTGCCATCAAGGAGGGACGCTACAATGAGCAGTTCTTC. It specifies CAIKEGRYNEQFF.